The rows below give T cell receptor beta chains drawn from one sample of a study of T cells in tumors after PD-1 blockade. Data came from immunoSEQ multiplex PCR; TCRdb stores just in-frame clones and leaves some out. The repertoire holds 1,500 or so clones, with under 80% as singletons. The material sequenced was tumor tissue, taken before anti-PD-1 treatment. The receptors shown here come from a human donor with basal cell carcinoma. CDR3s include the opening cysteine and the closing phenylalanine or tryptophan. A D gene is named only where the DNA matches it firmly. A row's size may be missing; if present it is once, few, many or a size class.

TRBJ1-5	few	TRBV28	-	TGTGCCAGCAGTTTAAATCGACAGATTAGCAATCAGCCCCAGCATTTT	CASSLNRQISNQPQHF
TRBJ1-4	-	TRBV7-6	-	TGTGCCAGCAGCTCCGGGTTTGGGACTGGTGATGAAAAACTGTTTTTT	CASSSGFGTGDEKLFF
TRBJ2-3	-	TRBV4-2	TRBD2	TGTGCCAGCAGCCAAGACCGAGCGGGGGCCCGCGATACGCAGTATTTT	CASSQDRAGARDTQYF
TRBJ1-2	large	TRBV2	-	TGTGCCAGCAGGGAAGGAGGTTTACGGTCCAACTATGGCTACACCTTC	CASREGGLRSNYGYTF
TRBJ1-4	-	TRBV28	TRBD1	TGTGCCAGCAGTCCTGGGGACAGGGGGCATGAAAAACTGTTTTTT	CASSPGDRGHEKLFF
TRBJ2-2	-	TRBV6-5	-	TGTGCCACCATGGACGAGAACACCGGGGAGCTGTTTTTT	CATMDENTGELFF
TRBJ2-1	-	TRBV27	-	TGTGCCAGCAGGGACCACAATGAGCAGTTCTTC	CASRDHNEQFF
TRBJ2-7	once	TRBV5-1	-	TGCGCCAGCAGCTTGGTAGTCAGCTCCTACGAGCAGTACTTC	CASSLVVSSYEQYF
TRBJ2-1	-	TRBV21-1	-	TGTGCCAGCAGCAAAGCACAGGGGGGGAATGAGCAGTTCTTC	CASSKAQGGNEQFF
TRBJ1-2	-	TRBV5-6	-	TGTGCCAGCAGCTTGGCGGGTTACTATGGCTACACCTTC	CASSLAGYYGYTF
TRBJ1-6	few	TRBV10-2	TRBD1	TGCGCCAGCAGTGAATCAGGACAGGGTAGTTCACCCCTCCACTTT	CASSESGQGSSPLHF
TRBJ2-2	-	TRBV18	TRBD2	TGTGCCAGCTCCCCCGGGACTAGCGGTACGAACACCGGGGAGCTGTTTTTT	CASSPGTSGTNTGELFF
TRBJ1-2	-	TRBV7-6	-	TGTGCCAGCAGCTTAGCGCCCCGGGATGGCTACACCTTC	CASSLAPRDGYTF
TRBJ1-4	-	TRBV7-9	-	TGTGCCAGCAGCTCCTGGTTGAGGGGTAATGAAAAACTGTTTTTT	CASSSWLRGNEKLFF
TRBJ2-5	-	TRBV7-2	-	TGTGCCAGCAGCCCCACCCGGGGGTACCAAGAGACCCAGTACTTC	CASSPTRGYQETQYF
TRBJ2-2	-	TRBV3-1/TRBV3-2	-	TGTGCCAGCAGCCAAGGAATTAACACCGGGGAGCTGTTTTTT	CASSQGINTGELFF
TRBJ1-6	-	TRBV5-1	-	TGCGCCAGCAGCTTGGACAGTCTTAATTCACCCCTCCACTTT	CASSLDSLNSPLHF
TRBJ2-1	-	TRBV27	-	TGTGCCAGCCACCCAAGCCTAGGGTCTGAGCAGTTCTTC	CASHPSLGSEQFF
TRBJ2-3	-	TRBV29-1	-	TGCAGCGTTGTGCCCTTCGACACCCCTTCAGATACGCAGTATTTT	CSVVPFDTPSDTQYF
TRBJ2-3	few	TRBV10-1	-	TGCGCCAGCAGTGAGTCCGATGACGGCGACACAGATACGCAGTATTTT	CASSESDDGDTDTQYF
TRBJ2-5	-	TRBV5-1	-	TGCGCCAGCAGCCCCCTACTAGCAGGGGAGACCCAGTACTTC	CASSPLLAGETQYF
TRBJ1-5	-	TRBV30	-	TGTGCCTGGAGGGCCCAGGGAAGCAATCAGCCCCAGCATTTT	CAWRAQGSNQPQHF
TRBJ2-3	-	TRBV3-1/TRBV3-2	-	TGTGCCAGCAGCCCCGGTGGGGGCTCTAGCACAGATACGCAGTATTTT	CASSPGGGSSTDTQYF
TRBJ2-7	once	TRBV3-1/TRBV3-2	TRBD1	TGTGCCAGCAGCCAGGGTGGACAGGGAGGCGAGCAGTACTTC	CASSQGGQGGEQYF
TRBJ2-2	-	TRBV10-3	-	TGTGCCATCAGTGGGGAATACACCGGGGAGCTGTTTTTT	CAISGEYTGELFF
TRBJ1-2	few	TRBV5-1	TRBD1	TGCGCCAGCAGCCAAGCTGGGACAGGGGACTATGGCTACACCTTC	CASSQAGTGDYGYTF
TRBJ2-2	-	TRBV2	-	TGTGCCAGCAGAGGGGGAGGGCCCACCGGGGAGCTGTTTTTT	CASRGGGPTGELFF
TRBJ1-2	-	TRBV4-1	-	TGCGCCAGCAGCCAAGAATTCTCGGAGAACTATGGCTACACCTTC	CASSQEFSENYGYTF
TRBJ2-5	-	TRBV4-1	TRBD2	TGCGCCAGCAGCCAAGAGGTCCTAGCGGGGGGGCGGCAAGAGACCCAGTACTTC	CASSQEVLAGGRQETQYF
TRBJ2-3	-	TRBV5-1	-	TGCGCCAGCAGCACGCCCCCCACAGATACGCAGTATTTT	CASSTPPTDTQYF
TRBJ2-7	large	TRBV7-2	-	TGTGCCAGCAGCCCCCTTTATGGCGGGCTCTACGGAGAGCAGTACTTC	CASSPLYGGLYGEQYF
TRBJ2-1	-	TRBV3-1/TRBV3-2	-	TGTGCCAGCAGCCAAGATTGGGGCACTAGAGGGCCCCGGGAGCAGTTCTTC	CASSQDWGTRGPREQFF
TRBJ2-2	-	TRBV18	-	TGTGCCAGCTCCGGAGACACCGGGGAGCTGTTTTTT	CASSGDTGELFF
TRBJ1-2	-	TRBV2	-	TGTGCCAGCAGTGTTGACAGCAACTATGGCTACACCTTC	CASSVDSNYGYTF
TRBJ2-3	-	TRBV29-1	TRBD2	TGCAGCGTTGAGCTTAGCGGGAGAGGTACAGATACGCAGTATTTT	CSVELSGRGTDTQYF
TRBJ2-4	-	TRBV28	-	TGTGCCAGCAGCCCCGGCGGTATGGTATGGTACTTC	CASSPGGMVWYF
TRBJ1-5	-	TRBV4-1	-	TGCGCCAGCAGCCAAGTCCTCTTACAGGGCGTTCGTCAGCCCCAGCATTTT	CASSQVLLQGVRQPQHF
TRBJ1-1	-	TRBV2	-	TGTGCCAGCAGTGACAGGGGTCCTGAAGCTTTCTTT	CASSDRGPEAFF
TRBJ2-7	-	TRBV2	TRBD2	TGTGCCAGCAGTGACAGGACTAGCACATACGAGCAGTACTTC	CASSDRTSTYEQYF
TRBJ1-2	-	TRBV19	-	TGTGCCAGTAGTATAGCCGGGAGAGGCTATGGCTACACCTTC	CASSIAGRGYGYTF
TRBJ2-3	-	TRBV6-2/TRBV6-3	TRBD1	TGTGCCAGCAGTTACCAGCTAGGGACAGATCCTAGCACAGATACGCAGTATTTT	CASSYQLGTDPSTDTQYF
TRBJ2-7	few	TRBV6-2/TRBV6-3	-	TGTGCCAGCAGTTACGGGGGCCTCGTCTACGAGCAGTACTTC	CASSYGGLVYEQYF
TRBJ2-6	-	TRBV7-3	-	TGTGCCAGCAGCTTAGTGGGGGCCAACGTCCTGACTTTC	CASSLVGANVLTF
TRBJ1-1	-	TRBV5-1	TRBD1	TGCGCCAGCAGCTTGAGGTCAGGGGGTCAGAAGACTGAAGCTTTCTTT	CASSLRSGGQKTEAFF
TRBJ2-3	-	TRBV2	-	TGTGCCAGCTCCGACAGTCACGAAGAGGGCACAGATACGCAGTATTTT	CASSDSHEEGTDTQYF
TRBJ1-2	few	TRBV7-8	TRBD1	TGTGCCAGCAGCTTAATCGGGACAGTCGATGGCTACACCTTC	CASSLIGTVDGYTF
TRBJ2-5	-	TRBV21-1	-	TGTGCCAGCAGCAAAGGACTAGCGGAGGACTTACAAGAGACCCAGTACTTC	CASSKGLAEDLQETQYF
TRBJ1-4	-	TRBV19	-	TGTGCCAGTAGTATTTTATCGGCTAATGAAAAACTGTTTTTT	CASSILSANEKLFF
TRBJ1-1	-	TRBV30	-	TGTGCCTGGTCGGACGGGAACACTGAAGCTTTCTTT	CAWSDGNTEAFF
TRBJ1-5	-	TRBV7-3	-	TGTGCCAGCAGCTGGGGGCCGAATCAGCCCCAGCATTTT	CASSWGPNQPQHF
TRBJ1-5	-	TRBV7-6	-	TGTGCCAGCAGCTCCGGACAGAGCAATCAGCCCCAGCATTTT	CASSSGQSNQPQHF
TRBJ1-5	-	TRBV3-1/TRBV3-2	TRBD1	TGTGCCAGCAGCCAGGGACAGCGCAATCAGCCCCAGCATTTT	CASSQGQRNQPQHF
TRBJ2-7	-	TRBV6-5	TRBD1	TGTGCCAGCACCAGGACAGGAGCAACCTACGAGCAGTACTTC	CASTRTGATYEQYF
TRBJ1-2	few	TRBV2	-	TGTGCCAGCCGACGCGGGCCCTCTAATGGCTACACCTTC	CASRRGPSNGYTF
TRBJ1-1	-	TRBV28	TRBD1	TGTGCCAGCCGGGGGACAGGGGATAGAGCTGAAGCTTTCTTT	CASRGTGDRAEAFF